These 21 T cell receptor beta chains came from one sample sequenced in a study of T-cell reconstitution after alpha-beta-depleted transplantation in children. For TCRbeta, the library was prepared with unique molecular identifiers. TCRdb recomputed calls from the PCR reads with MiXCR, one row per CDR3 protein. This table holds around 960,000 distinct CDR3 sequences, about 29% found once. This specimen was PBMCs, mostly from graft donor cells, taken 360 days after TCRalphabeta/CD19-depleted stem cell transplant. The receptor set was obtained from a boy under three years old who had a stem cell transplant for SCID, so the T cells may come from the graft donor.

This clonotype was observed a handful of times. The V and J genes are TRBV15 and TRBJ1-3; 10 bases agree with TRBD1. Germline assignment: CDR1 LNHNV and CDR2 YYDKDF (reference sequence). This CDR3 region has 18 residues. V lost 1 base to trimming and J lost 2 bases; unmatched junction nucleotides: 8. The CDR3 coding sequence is TGTGCCACCAGCAGAGGGTTGCGACAGGGGGCTGCTGGAAACACCATATATTTT. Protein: CATSRGLRQGAAGNTIYF.

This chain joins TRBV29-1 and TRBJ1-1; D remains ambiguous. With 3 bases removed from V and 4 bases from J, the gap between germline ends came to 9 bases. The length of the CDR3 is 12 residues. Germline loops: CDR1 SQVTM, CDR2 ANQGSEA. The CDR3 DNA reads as TGCAGCGTTGAGGGTTGGGTCACTGAAGCTTTCTTT. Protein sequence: CSVEGWVTEAFF.

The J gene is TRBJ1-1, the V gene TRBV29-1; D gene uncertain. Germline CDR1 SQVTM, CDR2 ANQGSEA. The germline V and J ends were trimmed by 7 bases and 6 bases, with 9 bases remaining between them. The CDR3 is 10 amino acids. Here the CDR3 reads CSAGNPEAFF. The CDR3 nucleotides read TGCAGCGCCGGTAATCCTGAAGCTTTCTTT.

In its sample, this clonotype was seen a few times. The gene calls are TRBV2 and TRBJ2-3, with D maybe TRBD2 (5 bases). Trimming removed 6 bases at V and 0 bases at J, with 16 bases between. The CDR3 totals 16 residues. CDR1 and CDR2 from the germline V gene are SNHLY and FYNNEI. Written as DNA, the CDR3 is TGTGCCAGCAGCCAGGTGTCTAGCCCAAGCACAGATACGCAGTATTTT. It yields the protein CASSQVSSPSTDTQYF.

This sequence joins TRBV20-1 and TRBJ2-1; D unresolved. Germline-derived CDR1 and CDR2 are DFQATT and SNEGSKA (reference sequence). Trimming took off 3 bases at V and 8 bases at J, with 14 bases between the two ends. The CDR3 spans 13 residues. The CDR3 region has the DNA TGCAGTGCTAGTTTAGTGAGTAGGGATGAGCAGTTCTTC. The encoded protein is CSASLVSRDEQFF.

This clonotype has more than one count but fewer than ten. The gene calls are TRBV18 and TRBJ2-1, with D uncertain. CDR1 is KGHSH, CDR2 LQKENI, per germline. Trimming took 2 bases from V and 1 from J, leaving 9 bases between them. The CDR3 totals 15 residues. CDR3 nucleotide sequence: TGTGCCAGCTCACCATCTAGGGTTTCCTACAATGAGCAGTTCTTC. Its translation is CASSPSRVSYNEQFF.

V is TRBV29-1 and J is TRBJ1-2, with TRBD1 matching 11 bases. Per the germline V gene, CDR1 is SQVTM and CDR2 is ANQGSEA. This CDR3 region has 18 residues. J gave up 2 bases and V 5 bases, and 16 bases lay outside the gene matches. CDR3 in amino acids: CSVSPYRDRGIINYGYTF. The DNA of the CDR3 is TGCAGCGTTTCACCGTACCGGGACAGGGGGATCATCAACTATGGCTACACCTTC.

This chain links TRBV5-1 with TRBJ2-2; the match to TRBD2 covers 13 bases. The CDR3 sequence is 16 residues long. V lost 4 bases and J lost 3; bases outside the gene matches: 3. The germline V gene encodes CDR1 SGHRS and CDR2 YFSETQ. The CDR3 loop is CASSVGLAGDTGELFF. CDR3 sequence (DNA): TGCGCCAGCAGCGTTGGACTAGCGGGGGACACCGGGGAGCTGTTTTTT.

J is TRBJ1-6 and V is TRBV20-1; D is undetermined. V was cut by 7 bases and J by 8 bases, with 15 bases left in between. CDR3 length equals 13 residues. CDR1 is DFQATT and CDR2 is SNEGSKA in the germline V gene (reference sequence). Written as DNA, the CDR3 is TGCAGTGTTACGCGGGCGGGAGATTCACCCCTCCACTTT. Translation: CSVTRAGDSPLHF.

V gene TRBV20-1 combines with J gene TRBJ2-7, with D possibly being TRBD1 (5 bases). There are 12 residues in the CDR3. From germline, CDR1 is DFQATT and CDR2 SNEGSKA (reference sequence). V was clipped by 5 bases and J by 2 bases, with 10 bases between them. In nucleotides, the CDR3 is TGCAGTGCTGGACATACAGCCTACGAGCAGTACTTC. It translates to CSAGHTAYEQYF.

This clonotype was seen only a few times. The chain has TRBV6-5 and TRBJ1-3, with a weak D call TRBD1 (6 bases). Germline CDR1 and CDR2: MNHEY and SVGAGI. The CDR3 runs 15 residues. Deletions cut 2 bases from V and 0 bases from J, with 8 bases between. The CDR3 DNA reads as TGTGCCAGCAGTTACCAGGGGAGCTCTGGAAACACCATATATTTT. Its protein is CASSYQGSSGNTIYF.

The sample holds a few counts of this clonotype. CDR3 in amino acids: CASSQERRLAGGRGSYEQYF. The CDR3 bases are TGTGCCAGCAGCCAAGAAAGGAGACTAGCGGGGGGGAGAGGCTCCTACGAGCAGTACTTC. The J gene is TRBJ2-7, the V gene TRBV4-2, with 14 nucleotides matching TRBD2. The CDR3 has 20 amino acids. Looked up from germline, CDR1 is LGHNA and CDR2 is YNFKEQ. The junction had 10 bases not matched to a gene; V was cut back by 0 bases and J by 0 bases.

The CDR3 DNA reads TGCAGTGCTAGACAAACCGAAGGAGGGCCTATGAACACTGAAGCTTTCTTT. This sequence encodes CSARQTEGGPMNTEAFF. This chain links TRBV20-1 with TRBJ1-1, with no clear D. The CDR3 has 17 amino acids. Per the germline V gene, CDR1 is DFQATT and CDR2 is SNEGSKA (reference sequence). The germline V and J ends were trimmed by 2 bases and 0 bases, with 19 bases remaining between them.

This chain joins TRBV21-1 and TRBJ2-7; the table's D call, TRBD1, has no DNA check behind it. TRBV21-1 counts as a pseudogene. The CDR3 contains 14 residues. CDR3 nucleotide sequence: TGTGCCAGCAGCAACCAGGGCTACTTCTACGAGCAGTACTTC. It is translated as CASSNQGYFYEQYF.

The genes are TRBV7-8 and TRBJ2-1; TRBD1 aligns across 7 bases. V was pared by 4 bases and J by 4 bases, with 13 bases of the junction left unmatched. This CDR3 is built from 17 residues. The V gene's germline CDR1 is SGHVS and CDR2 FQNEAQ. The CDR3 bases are TGTGCCAGCAGCTCCCCGCCGGGGACAGCTACTTACAATGAGCAGTTCTTC. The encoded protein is CASSSPPGTATYNEQFF.

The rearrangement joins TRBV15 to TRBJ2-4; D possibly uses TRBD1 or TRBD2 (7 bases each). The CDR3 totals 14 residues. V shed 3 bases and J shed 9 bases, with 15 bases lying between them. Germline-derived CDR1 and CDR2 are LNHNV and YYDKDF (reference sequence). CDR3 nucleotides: TGTGCCACCAGCAGGAGCGGCAGGGGGGGCATTCAGTACTTC. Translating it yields CATSRSGRGGIQYF.

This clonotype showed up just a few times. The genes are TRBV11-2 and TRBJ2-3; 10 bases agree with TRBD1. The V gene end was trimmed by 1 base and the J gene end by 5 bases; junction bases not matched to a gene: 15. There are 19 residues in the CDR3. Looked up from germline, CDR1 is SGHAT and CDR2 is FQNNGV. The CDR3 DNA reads TGTGCCAGCAGCTTAGGTCTATCGGGACAGGGGAGTTACAGAGATACGCAGTATTTT. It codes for CASSLGLSGQGSYRDTQYF.

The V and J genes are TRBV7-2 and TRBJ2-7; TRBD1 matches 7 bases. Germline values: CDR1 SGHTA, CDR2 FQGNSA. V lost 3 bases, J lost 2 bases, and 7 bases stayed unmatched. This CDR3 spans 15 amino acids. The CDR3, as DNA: TGTGCCAGCAGCTTCTCGAGGGGGCAGACCTACGAGCAGTACTTC. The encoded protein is CASSFSRGQTYEQYF.

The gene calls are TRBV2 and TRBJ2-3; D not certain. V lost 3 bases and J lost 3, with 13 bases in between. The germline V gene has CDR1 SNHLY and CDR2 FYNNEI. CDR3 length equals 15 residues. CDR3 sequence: CASSDPSYGTDTQYF. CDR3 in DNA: TGTGCCAGCAGTGACCCTTCGTATGGAACAGATACGCAGTATTTT.

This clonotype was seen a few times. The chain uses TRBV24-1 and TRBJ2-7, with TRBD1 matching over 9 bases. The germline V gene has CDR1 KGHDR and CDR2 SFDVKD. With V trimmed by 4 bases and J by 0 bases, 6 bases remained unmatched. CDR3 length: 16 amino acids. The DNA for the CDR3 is TGTGCCACCAGTGACGGGGACAGGGCGAGCTCCTACGAGCAGTACTTC. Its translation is CATSDGDRASSYEQYF.

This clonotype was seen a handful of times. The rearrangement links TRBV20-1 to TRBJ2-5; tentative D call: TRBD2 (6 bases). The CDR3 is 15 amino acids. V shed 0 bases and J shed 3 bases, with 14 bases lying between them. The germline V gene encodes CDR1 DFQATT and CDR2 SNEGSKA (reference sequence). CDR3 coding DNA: TGCAGTGCTAGAGATGAGGCGGGGCGAAAAGAGACCCAGTACTTC. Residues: CSARDEAGRKETQYF.